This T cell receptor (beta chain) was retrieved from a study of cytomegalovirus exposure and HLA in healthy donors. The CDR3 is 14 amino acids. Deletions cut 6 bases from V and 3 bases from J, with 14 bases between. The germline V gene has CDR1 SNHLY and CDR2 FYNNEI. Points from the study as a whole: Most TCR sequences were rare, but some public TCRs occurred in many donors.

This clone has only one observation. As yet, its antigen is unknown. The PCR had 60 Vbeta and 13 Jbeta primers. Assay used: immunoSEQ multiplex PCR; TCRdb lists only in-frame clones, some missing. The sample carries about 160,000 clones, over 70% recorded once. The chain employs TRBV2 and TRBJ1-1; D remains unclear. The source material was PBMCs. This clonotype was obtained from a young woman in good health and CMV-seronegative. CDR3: CASRKVNEDTEAFF. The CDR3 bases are TGTGCCAGCAGGAAGGTTAATGAGGACACTGAAGCTTTCTTT.